The rows below give T cell receptor beta chains drawn from one sample of a study of molecular identifiers for immune sequencing clone quantification. TCRdb reprocessed the PCR reads with MiXCR, giving one entry per CDR3 protein. The table records about 640,000 distinct CDR3 sequences, roughly 21% of them present only once. Sequencing input: naive CD8+ T cells from blood, with Jurkat cell RNA spiked in. The receptors stem from a human donor in good health. Some libraries in this study had Jurkat cell RNA spiked in. Each CDR3 is given with its conserved first and last residue. Each record gives: clone size, V gene, D gene, J gene, CDR3 protein, CDR3 DNA. A D gene is named only where the DNA matches it firmly. Not all rows give a size; the values are once, few, many and, for expanded clones, a class.

>-|TRBV29-1|TRBD2|TRBJ2-1
CSVLAGGLSSYNEQFF
TGCAGCGTTCTAGCGGGGGGTCTCAGCTCCTACAATGAGCAGTTCTTC
>-|TRBV11-2|TRBD2|TRBJ2-1
CASSYFQAGVNEQFF
TGTGCCAGCAGCTACTTCCAAGCGGGAGTCAATGAGCAGTTCTTC
>few|TRBV5-6|TRBD2|TRBJ2-7
CASSLLLAGVPYEQYF
TGTGCCAGCAGCCTTCTACTAGCGGGAGTCCCCTACGAGCAGTACTTC
>many|TRBV4-1|-|TRBJ1-5
CASSQVAAGQPQHF
TGCGCCAGCAGCCAAGTGGCAGCAGGTCAGCCCCAGCATTTT
>many|TRBV19|TRBD2|TRBJ2-3
CASSRGLAFGDTQYF
TGTGCCAGTAGCAGGGGACTAGCATTCGGGGATACGCAGTATTTT
>many|TRBV20-1|TRBD2|TRBJ2-7
CSAMVLAGTYEQYF
TGCAGTGCTATGGTCCTAGCGGGCACCTACGAGCAGTACTTC
>many|TRBV3-1|-|TRBJ2-5
CASRGGRGETQYF
TGTGCCAGCAGGGGTGGTAGGGGAGAGACCCAGTACTTC
>few|TRBV7-9|TRBD2|TRBJ2-2
CASSPSGRYTGELSF
TGTGCCAGCAGTCCTAGCGGGAGGTACACCGGGGAGCTGTCTTTT
>many|TRBV6-6|TRBD1|TRBJ1-2
CASSPAGTGASGYTF
TGTGCCAGCAGCCCTGCCGGGACAGGGGCGTCAGGCTACACCTTC
>-|TRBV20-1|TRBD1|TRBJ2-7
CSGKTGVGIEQYF
TGCAGTGGAAAGACAGGGGTCGGAATCGAGCAGTACTTC
>many|TRBV29-1|-|TRBJ2-7
CSAGQPRPDEQYF
TGCAGCGCCGGACAGCCTCGGCCGGACGAGCAGTACTTC
>few|TRBV30|TRBD2|TRBJ2-5
CAWSWGGLTETQYF
TGTGCCTGGAGTTGGGGGGGGTTAACAGAGACCCAGTACTTC
>few|TRBV6-2/TRBV6-3|TRBD1|TRBJ2-7
CASSFRRTGILYEQYF
TGTGCCAGCAGTTTTAGGAGGACAGGGATCCTCTACGAGCAGTACTTC
>many|TRBV5-1|-|TRBJ2-1
CASSLAPEDVYNEQFF
TGCGCCAGCAGCTTGGCCCCGGAGGACGTCTACAATGAGCAGTTCTTC
>many|TRBV28|TRBD1|TRBJ2-5
CASRGQGVTETQYF
TGTGCCAGCAGGGGACAGGGGGTGACGGAGACCCAGTACTTC
>many|TRBV29-1|-|TRBJ2-2
CSVRGPSRSPNTGELFF
TGCAGCGTGAGGGGACCCTCGCGTTCCCCGAACACCGGGGAGCTGTTTTTT